The 2 T cell receptor beta chains below come from one sample, sequenced in a study of blood T cells in healthy people across ages. Primed by a sample-barcoded 5' primer and a J-beta primer mix, a second PCR proceeded for about 7 to 12 cycles. TCRdb processed the 5' RACE reads anew with MiXCR; each CDR3 protein has one entry. Of some 780,000 distinct CDR3 sequences listed, about 56% were seen once; the top ten hold approximately 24%. The sequenced sample was blood. All receptors derive from a man aged 35 to 55 in good health.

The chain uses TRBV29-1 and TRBJ1-1; D possibly corresponds to TRBD1 (6 bases). The V end was cut by 3 bases, the J end by 3 bases, with 17 bases between. CDR1 SQVTM and CDR2 ANQGSEA come from the germline V gene. The CDR3 has 15 residues. The CDR3 region has the DNA TGCAGCGTTGATATAGGGGGAAAGGGGCACACTGAAGCTTTCTTT. The encoded protein is CSVDIGGKGHTEAFF.

This sequence joins TRBV20-1 and TRBJ2-5, with 9 bases aligning to TRBD1. The V and J ends lost 6 bases and 2 bases, in that order; junction bases with no gene match: 7. CDR1 is DFQATT, CDR2 SNEGSKA, per germline (reference sequence). The CDR3 totals 14 residues. The CDR3 bases are TGCAGTGCGGAACCGGGACAGGGTCAAGAGACCCAGTACTTC. Translation gives CSAEPGQGQETQYF.